What follows are 2 T cell receptor beta chains derived from one specimen sequenced in a study of blood T cell repertoires in COVID-19. Generated by immunoSEQ multiplex PCR, the TCRdb table keeps only in-frame clones and is missing some. The top ten clones hold approximately 0.93% of a sample with roughly 380,000 clones, about 88% of them seen once. Sequenced: PBMCs or T cells enriched from blood (not recorded which). These receptors were obtained from a woman between 25 and 40 years old who had been exposed to COVID-19.

V is TRBV2 and J is TRBJ1-1; D is undetermined. The CDR3 has 14 amino acids. Per germline, CDR1 SNHLY and CDR2 FYNNEI. V lost 6 bases and J lost 2, with 13 bases in between. CDR3 region: CASRQTEGNTEAFF. CDR3 DNA sequence: TGTGCCAGCAGGCAAACCGAGGGAAACACTGAAGCTTTCTTT.

This chain joins TRBV21-1 and TRBJ1-5; the table assigns TRBD1, which was not confirmed against the DNA. TRBV21-1 is designated a pseudogene. There are 15 residues in the CDR3. For the CDR3, the DNA is TGTGCCAGCGGACAAACAGGGGGCGCGGCTCAGCCCCAGCATTTT. As protein: CASGQTGGAAQPQHF.